The 12 T cell receptor beta chains below all came from one sample that was sequenced in a study of T cell responses to AZD1222 COVID-19 vaccine. Here immunoSEQ multiplex PCR was the method, and the copy in TCRdb shows in-frame clones only, minus some. The table has around 110,000 clones, about 90% seen once. The sample here was peripheral blood, taken on day 0 of AZD1222 vaccination. Source of these receptors: an adult in good health.

J is TRBJ2-5 and V is TRBV5-4, with TRBD1 matching 9 bases. The ends lost 4 bases at V and 2 bases at J; junction bases unmatched: 9. CDR1 is SGHNT and CDR2 is YYREEE in the germline V gene (reference sequence). The CDR3 loop spans 16 amino acids. This CDR3 is CASSHGQGLRQETQYF. CDR3 bases: TGTGCCAGCAGCCACGGACAGGGGCTTCGGCAAGAGACCCAGTACTTC.

This chain joins TRBV2 and TRBJ1-5; D not resolved. The length of the CDR3 is 13 residues. Trimming stripped 2 bases from V and 0 bases from J, with 2 bases between. CDR1 SNHLY and CDR2 FYNNEI come from the germline V gene. In nucleotides, the CDR3 is TGTGCCAGCAGTGAACATAGCAATCAGCCCCAGCATTTT. It translates to CASSEHSNQPQHF.

V usage is TRBV28 and J usage is TRBJ2-7, with TRBD1 identical over 7 bases. Germline loops: CDR1 MDHEN, CDR2 SYDVKM. V gave up 3 bases and J gave up 9 bases; unmatched junction bases: 8. This CDR3 has 13 residues. In DNA form, the CDR3 reads TGTGCCAGCAGTTTTACAGGGGTAATTGGGCAGTACTTC. It encodes CASSFTGVIGQYF. The whole variable domain, remainder taken from reference TRBV28 and TRBJ2-7, is DVKVTQSSRYLVKRTGEKVFLECVQDMDHENMFWYRQDPGLGLRLIYFSYDVKMKEKGDIPEGYSVSREKKERFSLILESASTNQTSMYLCASSFTGVIGQYFGPGTRLTVT.

The chain employs TRBV19 and TRBJ1-1, with TRBD1 matching 11 bases. The CDR3 contains 15 residues. The germline V gene has CDR1 LNHDA and CDR2 SQIVND (reference sequence). The V and J ends lost 7 bases and 11 bases, in that order; junction bases with no gene match: 15. The CDR3 nucleotides are TGTGCCAGTAACCCCCGGAGGGGGACAGGGGGTAGGGCTTTCTTT. Translation gives CASNPRRGTGGRAFF.

The chain is built from TRBV29-1 and TRBJ2-7; D tentatively fits TRBD1 or TRBD2 (5 bases each). The CDR3 covers 13 residues. V was clipped by 3 bases and J by 0 bases, with 9 bases between them. CDR1 is SQVTM and CDR2 is ANQGSEA in the germline V gene. The CDR3 protein is CSVDHGTSYEQYF. The CDR3, as DNA: TGCAGCGTTGACCACGGGACCTCCTACGAGCAGTACTTC.

This clone is medium-sized. The V gene is TRBV2, the J gene TRBJ2-2, with D perhaps matching TRBD2 (5 bases). Germline V gives CDR1 SNHLY, CDR2 FYNNEI. Between the trimmed V and J ends, which lost 7 bases and 3 bases, there was a span of 15 bases. The length of the CDR3 is 15 residues. CDR3 nucleotide sequence: TGTGCCAGCAAGGCGGGTACCGGAGACACCGGGGAGCTGTTTTTT. It codes for CASKAGTGDTGELFF.

This chain connects TRBV4-1 to TRBJ1-2, with TRBD1 as a possible D gene (6 bases). The germline V gene has CDR1 MGHRA and CDR2 YSYEKL. The CDR3 covers 14 residues. Trimming took off 0 bases at V and 7 bases at J, with 12 bases between the two ends. The DNA of the CDR3 is TGCGCCAGCAGCCAAGATCCAGGGGAGTTTGGCTACACCTTC. Residues: CASSQDPGEFGYTF.

The V and J genes are TRBV5-8 and TRBJ1-1; the D gene is possibly TRBD1 (5 bases). This CDR3 is built from 14 residues. CDR1 SGHTS and CDR2 YDEGEE come from the germline V gene. V gave up 3 bases and J gave up 4 bases, with 13 bases separating them. This chain's CDR3 is CASSSPDRGTEAFF. DNA of the CDR3: TGTGCCAGCAGCTCGCCGGATAGGGGCACTGAAGCTTTCTTT. The whole variable domain, remainder taken from reference TRBV5-8 and TRBJ1-1, is EAGVTQSPTHLIKTRGQQATLRCSPISGHTSVYWYQQALGLGLQFLLWYDEGEERNRGNFPPRFSGRQFPNYSSELNVNALELEDSALYLCASSSPDRGTEAFFGQGTRLTVV.

The chain links TRBV6-2 or TRBV6-3 to TRBJ2-1; 14 bases line up with TRBD2. The CDR3 totals 19 residues. Germline loops: CDR1 MNHEY, CDR2 SVGEGT. V trimming: 2 bases; J trimming: 2 bases; junction bases outside the gene matches: 8. CDR3 nucleotides: TGTGCCAGCAGTTACCAGACTAGCGGGAGGGCCGGCCCCTACAATGAGCAGTTCTTC. Amino acid sequence: CASSYQTSGRAGPYNEQFF.

The CDR3 reads CASSSATYEQYF. The DNA for the CDR3 is TGTGCCAGCAGTTCAGCTACCTACGAGCAGTACTTC. This chain links TRBV28 with TRBJ2-7, with D unclear. The germline V and J ends were trimmed by 4 bases and 2 bases, with 6 bases remaining between them. Germline CDR1 is MDHEN and CDR2 is SYDVKM. The CDR3 loop spans 12 amino acids.

This rearrangement joins TRBV24-1 to TRBJ1-4; TRBD1 matches 9 bases. This CDR3 comprises 15 residues. V was clipped by 3 bases and J by 5 bases; unmatched bases: 3. Germline assignment: CDR1 KGHDR and CDR2 SFDVKD. The CDR3: CATSDTGTGNEKLFF. DNA for the CDR3: TGTGCCACCAGTGATACCGGGACAGGGAATGAAAAACTGTTTTTT.

The chain carries TRBV6-6 and TRBJ2-5; 10 nucleotides match TRBD2. V was pared by 5 bases and J by 5 bases, with 8 bases of the junction left unmatched. Germline CDR1 is MNHNY and CDR2 is SVGAGI (reference sequence). CDR3 length equals 15 residues. The CDR3 DNA reads as TGTGCCAGCAGTCCGGGTGGGACTAGCGCCGAGACCCAGTACTTC. This sequence encodes CASSPGGTSAETQYF.